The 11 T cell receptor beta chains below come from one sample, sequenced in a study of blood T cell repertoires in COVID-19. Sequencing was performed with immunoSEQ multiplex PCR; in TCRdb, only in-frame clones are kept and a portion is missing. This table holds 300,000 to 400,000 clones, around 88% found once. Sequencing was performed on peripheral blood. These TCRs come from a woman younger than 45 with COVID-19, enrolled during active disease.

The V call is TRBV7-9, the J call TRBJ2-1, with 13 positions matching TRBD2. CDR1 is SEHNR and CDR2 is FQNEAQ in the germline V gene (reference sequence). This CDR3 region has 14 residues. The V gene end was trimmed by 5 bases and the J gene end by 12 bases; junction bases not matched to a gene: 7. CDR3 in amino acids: CASSTALAGGWQFF. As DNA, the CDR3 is TGTGCCAGCAGCACGGCACTAGCGGGGGGGTGGCAGTTCTTC.

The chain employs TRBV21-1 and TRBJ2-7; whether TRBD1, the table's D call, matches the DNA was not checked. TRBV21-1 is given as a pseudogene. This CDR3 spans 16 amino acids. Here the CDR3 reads CASSKSRTGLSYEQYV. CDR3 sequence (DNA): TGTGCCAGCAGCAAATCGAGGACAGGGCTTTCCTACGAGCAGTACGTC.

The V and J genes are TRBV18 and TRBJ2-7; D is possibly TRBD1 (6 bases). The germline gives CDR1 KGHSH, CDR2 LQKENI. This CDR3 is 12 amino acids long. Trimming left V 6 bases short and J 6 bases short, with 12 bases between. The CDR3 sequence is CASSTGSGEQYF. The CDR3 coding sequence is TGTGCCAGCTCGACAGGCTCGGGCGAGCAGTACTTC.

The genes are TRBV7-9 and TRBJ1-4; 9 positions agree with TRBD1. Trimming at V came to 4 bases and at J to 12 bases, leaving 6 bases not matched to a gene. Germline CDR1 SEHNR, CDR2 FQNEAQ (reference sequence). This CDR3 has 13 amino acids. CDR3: CASSSRTGAQLFF. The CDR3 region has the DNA TGTGCCAGCAGCTCTAGGACAGGGGCGCAACTGTTTTTT.

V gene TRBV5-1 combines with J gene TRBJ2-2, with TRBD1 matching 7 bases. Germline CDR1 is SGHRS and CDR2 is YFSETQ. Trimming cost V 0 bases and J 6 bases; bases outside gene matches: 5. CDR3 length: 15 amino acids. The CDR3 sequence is CASSLDGQGAGELFF. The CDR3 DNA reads TGCGCCAGCAGCTTGGATGGTCAGGGGGCCGGGGAGCTGTTTTTT.

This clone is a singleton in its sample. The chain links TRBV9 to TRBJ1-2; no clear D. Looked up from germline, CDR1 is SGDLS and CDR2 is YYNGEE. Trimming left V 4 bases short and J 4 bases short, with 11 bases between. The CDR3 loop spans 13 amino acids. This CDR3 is CASSSHPGYGYTF. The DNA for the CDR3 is TGTGCCAGCAGCTCCCATCCAGGCTATGGCTACACCTTC.

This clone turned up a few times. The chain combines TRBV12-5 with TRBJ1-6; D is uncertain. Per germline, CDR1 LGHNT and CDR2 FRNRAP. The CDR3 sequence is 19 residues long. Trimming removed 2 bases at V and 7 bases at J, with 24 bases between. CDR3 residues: CASGLLGIGETRWNSPLHF. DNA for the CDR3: TGTGCTAGTGGTTTGTTAGGGATCGGGGAAACTCGATGGAATTCACCCCTCCACTTT.

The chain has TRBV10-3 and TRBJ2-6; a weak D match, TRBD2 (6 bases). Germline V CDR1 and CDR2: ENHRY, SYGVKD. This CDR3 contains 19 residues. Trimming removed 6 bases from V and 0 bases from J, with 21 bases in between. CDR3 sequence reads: CAIRPPGLRSSSGANVLTF. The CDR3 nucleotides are TGTGCCATCAGGCCCCCGGGACTCCGTTCCAGCTCTGGGGCCAACGTCCTGACTTTC.

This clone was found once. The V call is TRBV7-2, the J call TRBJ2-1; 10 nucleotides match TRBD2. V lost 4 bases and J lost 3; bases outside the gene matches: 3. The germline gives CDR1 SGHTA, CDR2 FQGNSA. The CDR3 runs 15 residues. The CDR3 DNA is TGTGCCAGCAGCTCTAGCGGGGGCTACTACAATGAGCAGTTCTTC. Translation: CASSSSGGYYNEQFF.

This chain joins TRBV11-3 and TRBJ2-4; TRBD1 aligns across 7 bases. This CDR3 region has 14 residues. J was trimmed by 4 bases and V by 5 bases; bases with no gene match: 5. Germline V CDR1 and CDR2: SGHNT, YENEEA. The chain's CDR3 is CASSPRDSKNIQYF. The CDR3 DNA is TGTGCCAGCAGCCCCCGGGACAGTAAAAACATTCAGTACTTC.

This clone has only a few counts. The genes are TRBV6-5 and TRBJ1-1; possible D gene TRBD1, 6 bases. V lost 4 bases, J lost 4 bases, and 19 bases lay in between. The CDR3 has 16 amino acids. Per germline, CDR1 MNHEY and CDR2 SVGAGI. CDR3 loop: CASSLGRTVPPTEAFF. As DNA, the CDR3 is TGTGCCAGCAGTTTAGGCCGGACAGTTCCCCCCACTGAAGCTTTCTTT.